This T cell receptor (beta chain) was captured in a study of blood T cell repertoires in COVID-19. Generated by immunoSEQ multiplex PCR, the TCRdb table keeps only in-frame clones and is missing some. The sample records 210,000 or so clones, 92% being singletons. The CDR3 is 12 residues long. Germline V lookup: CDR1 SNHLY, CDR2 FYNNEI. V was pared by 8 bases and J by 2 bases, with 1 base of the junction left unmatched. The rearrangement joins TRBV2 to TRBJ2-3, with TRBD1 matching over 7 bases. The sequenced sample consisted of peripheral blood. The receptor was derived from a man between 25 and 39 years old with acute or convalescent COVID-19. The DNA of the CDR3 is TGTGCCAGCCAGGGGGACACAGATACGCAGTATTTT. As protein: CASQGDTDTQYF.